This TCR beta chain appears in the sequencing data of a study of cytomegalovirus exposure and HLA in healthy donors. The CDR3 is 18 residues long. V shed 4 bases and J shed 3 bases, with 24 bases lying between them. In germline, CDR1 is SGHVS, CDR2 FNYEAQ. Whole-study results and caveats: Analysis performed later showed TCR beta chains linked to HLA being more clonally expanded than equally common others.

Primers: 60 Vbeta forward and 13 Jbeta reverse. TCRdb keeps only in-frame clones here, not all; method: immunoSEQ multiplex PCR. Here the sample table reports roughly 120,000 clones. As concerns this clone: Its antigen is unknown.

The V and J genes are TRBV7-6 and TRBJ1-2; D gene unclear. Material for sequencing was PBMCs. The TCR was taken from a man aged 25 to 40 in good health and CMV-seronegative. CDR3 sequence (DNA): TGTGCCAGCAGCTCACCCGGGGATATCATCGCTGGATACTATGGCTACACCTTC. Its protein product is CASSSPGDIIAGYYGYTF. The full variable domain, rest sourced from reference TRBV7-6 and TRBJ1-2, is GAGVSQSPRYKVTKRGQDVALRCDPISGHVSLYWYRQALGQGPEFLTYFNYEAQQDKSGLPNDRFSAERPEGSISTLTIQRTEQRDSAMYRCASSSPGDIIAGYYGYTFGSGTRLTVV.